Shown below are 22 T cell receptor beta chains from a single sample sequenced in a study of CD8 T cells in Susac syndrome. After extraction with the RNeasy kit, roughly 0.45 to 1 ug of the RNA was reverse transcribed using random hexamers. One entry per CDR3 protein results from TCRdb running MiXCR on the immunoSEQ multiplex PCR reads. This table has more than 95,000 distinct CDR3 sequences, approximately 93% appearing once. Sequencing used CD8+ T cells from PBMCs. All receptors come from a human donor with multiple sclerosis.

This chain connects TRBV18 to TRBJ2-7, with TRBD2 matching 9 bases. The CDR3 covers 13 residues. Germline values: CDR1 KGHSH, CDR2 LQKENI. J lost 8 bases, V lost 4 bases, and 6 bases had no gene match. CDR3 sequence reads: CASSQTGTSKQYF. CDR3 DNA sequence: TGTGCCAGCTCACAAACCGGGACTAGCAAGCAGTACTTC.

The gene calls are TRBV4-2 and TRBJ2-5; no definite D call. The CDR3 consists of 16 residues. CDR1 and CDR2 from the germline V gene are LGHNA and YNFKEQ. The V end was cut by 4 bases, the J end by 4 bases, with 19 bases between. CDR3 in amino acids: CASSPTPGPVGETQYF. As DNA, the CDR3 is TGTGCCAGCAGCCCTACTCCCGGCCCGGTCGGAGAGACCCAGTACTTC.

The rearrangement joins TRBV20-1 to TRBJ1-2, with 7 bases aligning to TRBD1. With V trimmed by 6 bases and J by 1 base, 8 bases remained unmatched. The CDR3 has 14 amino acids. Per the germline V gene, CDR1 is DFQATT and CDR2 is SNEGSKA (reference sequence). CDR3 sequence: CSAKTGIHNYGYTF. The DNA for the CDR3 is TGCAGTGCCAAGACAGGGATACATAACTATGGCTACACCTTC.

The count of this clonotype is one. The chain links TRBV12-3 or TRBV12-4 to TRBJ1-2, with D possibly being TRBD1 (5 bases). This CDR3 has 12 residues. The V and J ends lost 5 bases and 8 bases respectively, with 12 bases between them. The CDR3 DNA reads as TGTGCCAGCAGTGGGGACCGGAGGGGCTACACCTTC. It encodes CASSGDRRGYTF.

The chain joins TRBV27 to TRBJ2-1, with 7 positions matching TRBD2. The CDR3 is made up of 16 amino acids. The germline V gene has CDR1 MNHEY and CDR2 SMNVEV (reference sequence). V trimming: 5 bases; J trimming: 10 bases; junction bases outside the gene matches: 17. The CDR3 DNA reads as TGTGCCAGCAGTCTCCCCCCGGGACTACTCGGCGAGGAGCAGTTCTTC. Translating it yields CASSLPPGLLGEEQFF.

The CDR3 coding sequence is TGTGCCAGCAGTTACCCGGGTTGGAGTGAAGCTTTCTTT. Its protein is CASSYPGWSEAFF. The J gene is TRBJ1-1, the V gene TRBV6-6; no definite D call. The CDR3 covers 13 residues. CDR1 is MNHNY, CDR2 SVGAGI, per germline (reference sequence). V was shortened by 2 bases and J by 7 bases, with 11 bases between the two germline ends.

The CDR3 loop is CASSYAGGVPYEQYF. The CDR3, as DNA: TGTGCCAGCAGTTACGCAGGCGGGGTGCCCTACGAGCAGTACTTC. The chain carries TRBV6-2 or TRBV6-3 and TRBJ2-7, with TRBD2 as a possible D gene (6 bases). Germline assignment: CDR1 MNHEY and CDR2 SVGEGT. The ends were cut back, 2 bases at V and 2 bases at J, with 13 bases in the middle. CDR3 length: 15 amino acids.

The rearrangement uses TRBV20-1 and TRBJ2-7, with 7 bases fitting TRBD2. This CDR3 contains 16 residues. V gave up 0 bases and J gave up 2 bases; unmatched junction bases: 10. Germline V gives CDR1 DFQATT, CDR2 SNEGSKA (reference sequence). CDR3 residues: CSARDILATRTYEQYV. The CDR3 DNA follows: TGCAGTGCTAGAGATATACTAGCGACCCGCACCTACGAGCAGTACGTC.

J is TRBJ2-7 and V is TRBV27; D is undetermined. Trimming removed 2 bases from V and 3 bases from J, with 17 bases in between. The CDR3 is made up of 16 amino acids. CDR1 and CDR2 from the germline V gene are MNHEY and SMNVEV (reference sequence). The CDR3 loop reads CASSLTPSRSVYEQYV. In DNA, the CDR3 is TGTGCCAGCAGTTTAACGCCATCGAGGTCCGTCTACGAGCAGTACGTC.

This clonotype turned up a few times. The chain links TRBV13 to TRBJ1-1; 7 bases map to TRBD1. J was trimmed by 3 bases and V by 5 bases; bases with no gene match: 9. Germline loops: CDR1 PRHDT, CDR2 FYEKMQ (reference sequence). This CDR3 spans 15 amino acids. Here the CDR3 reads CASSLTGYPHTEAFF. The CDR3, as DNA: TGTGCCAGCAGCCTGACAGGGTACCCGCACACTGAAGCTTTCTTT.

A few counts support this clonotype. V gene TRBV6-5 combines with J gene TRBJ1-1; 7 bases fit TRBD1. Trimming took 4 bases from V and 1 from J; bases not matched to a gene: 15. In germline, CDR1 is MNHEY, CDR2 SVGAGI. This CDR3 spans 18 amino acids. The CDR3 DNA reads TGTGCCAGCAGTTCATACACAGGACAGGCCCGGAGGAACACTGAAGCTTTCTTT. Residues: CASSSYTGQARRNTEAFF.

This chain links TRBV5-1 with TRBJ2-7; 7 nucleotides agree with TRBD1. The CDR3 has 13 amino acids. V shed 3 bases and J 3 bases; nucleotides not matched to a gene: 3. CDR1 SGHRS and CDR2 YFSETQ come from the germline V gene. The CDR3 loop is CASSSRDSYEQYF. The DNA of the CDR3 is TGCGCCAGCAGCTCCCGGGACAGCTACGAGCAGTACTTC.

This chain links TRBV9 with TRBJ2-2; D not certain. CDR1 is SGDLS, CDR2 YYNGEE, per germline. V dropped 3 bases and J dropped 4 bases, with 7 bases sitting between them. The CDR3 runs 13 residues. CDR3 loop: CASSDRITGELFF. CDR3 nucleotide sequence: TGTGCCAGCAGCGACAGAATCACCGGGGAGCTGTTTTTT.

The J gene is TRBJ2-1, the V gene TRBV24-1; D is perhaps TRBD2 (6 bases). Per germline, CDR1 KGHDR and CDR2 SFDVKD. V was shortened by 7 bases and J by 0 bases, with 6 bases between the two germline ends. This CDR3 region has 13 residues. For the CDR3, the DNA is TGTGCCACCAGCGGGGGCTCCTACAATGAGCAGTTCTTC. It encodes CATSGGSYNEQFF.

This clonotype was seen just once. The genes are TRBV4-1 and TRBJ2-3; D uncertain. Trimming removed 1 base at V and 3 bases at J, with 8 bases between. Germline V gene data show CDR1 as MGHRA and CDR2 as YSYEKL. The CDR3 runs 14 residues. This CDR3 is CASSQVDGTDTQYF. DNA of the CDR3: TGCGCCAGCAGCCAAGTCGATGGTACAGATACGCAGTATTTT.

The CDR3 here is CSADREQDTQYF. In DNA form, the CDR3 reads TGCAGCGCGGACAGGGAGCAGGATACGCAGTATTTT. The rearrangement uses TRBV29-1 and TRBJ2-3; 8 bases map to TRBD1. V was clipped by 7 bases and J by 6 bases; unmatched bases: 6. Germline V gene sequence: CDR1 SQVTM, CDR2 ANQGSEA. The CDR3 is 12 residues long.

V usage is TRBV30 and J usage is TRBJ2-6; 7 bases line up with TRBD1. Germline-derived CDR1 and CDR2 are GTSNPN and SVGIG (reference sequence). This CDR3 spans 17 amino acids. The J segment lost 0 bases and the V segment lost 0 bases, leaving 5 bases of the junction unmatched. CDR3 protein: CAWSVWDSPSGANVLTF. CDR3 DNA sequence: TGTGCCTGGAGTGTATGGGACAGCCCCTCTGGGGCCAACGTCCTGACTTTC.

This clonotype was seen once. V gene TRBV5-6 combines with J gene TRBJ2-6; the D gene is possibly TRBD1 (6 bases). From germline, CDR1 is SGHDT and CDR2 YYEEEE. With 4 bases removed from V and 2 bases from J, the gap between germline ends came to 7 bases. CDR3 length: 14 residues. The CDR3: CASSKGAGANVLTF. The CDR3 DNA is TGTGCCAGCAGCAAGGGGGCTGGGGCCAACGTCCTGACTTTC.

The rearrangement uses TRBV13 and TRBJ2-1; no reliable D call. V gave up 1 base and J gave up 6 bases, with 4 bases separating them. Germline V lookup: CDR1 PRHDT, CDR2 FYEKMQ (reference sequence). This CDR3 spans 12 amino acids. Written as DNA, the CDR3 is TGTGCCAGCAGCTTAGAACTCAATGAGCAGTTCTTC. This translates into CASSLELNEQFF.

V and J are TRBV19 and TRBJ2-3; D possibly corresponds to TRBD1 (6 bases). The germline V gene has CDR1 LNHDA and CDR2 SQIVND (reference sequence). This CDR3 has 14 amino acids. V was clipped by 4 bases and J by 10 bases, with 18 bases between them. The CDR3 loop reads CASSNMSRGVSQYF. DNA of the CDR3: TGTGCCAGTAGTAATATGTCCAGGGGAGTATCGCAGTATTTT.

The rearrangement links TRBV5-1 to TRBJ1-2; D perhaps matches TRBD1 (6 bases). V was cut by 2 bases and J by 2 bases, with 19 bases left in between. Germline lookup yields CDR1 SGHRS and CDR2 YFSETQ. The CDR3 length is 17 residues. The DNA for the CDR3 is TGCGCCAGCAGCTTAGAGTTCGGGGGCCAACTCAACTATGGCTACACCTTC. Translating it yields CASSLEFGGQLNYGYTF.

The rearrangement uses TRBV13 and TRBJ2-1; 11 nucleotides match TRBD2. There are 16 residues in the CDR3. Per the germline V gene, CDR1 is PRHDT and CDR2 is FYEKMQ (reference sequence). The J segment lost 5 bases and the V segment lost 5 bases, leaving 8 bases of the junction unmatched. DNA for the CDR3: TGTGCCAGCAGCCCACAGGGGACTAGCGGAAACAATGAGCAGTTCTTC. Amino acid sequence: CASSPQGTSGNNEQFF.